Listed below are T cell receptor beta chains from one sample, sequenced in a study of T cell responses to AZD1222 COVID-19 vaccine. Sequencing used immunoSEQ multiplex PCR; TCRdb keeps in-frame clones, though not all of them. This repertoire shows about 140,000 clones, about nine tenths found once; its top ten account for about 5.9%. The specimen was peripheral blood, collected 28 days after the second AZD1222 dose. These receptors were taken from an adult who received the AZD1222 COVID-19 vaccine. Each CDR3 is given with its conserved first and last residue. Fields, in order: V gene, clone size, J gene, D gene, CDR3 DNA, CDR3 protein. A D gene is named only where the DNA matches it firmly. Part of the rows lack a size; the others show once, few, many or a class for expanded clones.

TRBV11-2	once	TRBJ1-2	-	TGTGCCAGCAGCTTAGATCGAGGATATGGCTACACCTTC	CASSLDRGYGYTF
TRBV7-2	few	TRBJ2-2	-	TGTGCCAGCAGCTTAGGGTCAGTTGTCACCGGGGAGCTGTTTTTT	CASSLGSVVTGELFF
TRBV6-1	-	TRBJ1-3	TRBD1	TGTGCCAGCAGTGTGGGACAGAGGGGCTCTGGAAACACCATATATTTT	CASSVGQRGSGNTIYF
TRBV9	once	TRBJ2-7	-	TGTGCCAGCAGCGTAGATCTAGGGGCGGGCTACGAGCAGTACTTC	CASSVDLGAGYEQYF
TRBV24-1	-	TRBJ1-1	-	TGTGCCACCAGTGATTCCGTGGACCTTCGCGGAGCTTTCTTT	CATSDSVDLRGAFF
TRBV6-4	-	TRBJ2-1	TRBD2	TGTGCCAGCCAATTGGTGGCGGGAGATATATATGAGCAGTTCTTC	CASQLVAGDIYEQFF
TRBV28	-	TRBJ1-5	-	TGTGCCAGCAGCCCTCCCGGAGGCAATCAGCCCCAGCATTTT	CASSPPGGNQPQHF
TRBV4-1	once	TRBJ1-6	TRBD1	TGCGCCAGCAGCCAAGGGTCGACAGGGGGCGACTATAATTCACCCCTCCACTTT	CASSQGSTGGDYNSPLHF
TRBV10-3	once	TRBJ1-5	TRBD1	TGTGCCATCAGTGAGAGACAGGGGGCTATTCAGCCCCAGCATTTT	CAISERQGAIQPQHF
TRBV6-1	-	TRBJ1-2	-	TGTGCCAGCAGTGTTGATTCTGGAGACATCCCCTATGGCTACACCTTC	CASSVDSGDIPYGYTF
TRBV28	-	TRBJ1-2	-	TGTGCCAGCAGTTTCTCCTTACCAGGGACCGGCTACACCTTC	CASSFSLPGTGYTF
TRBV3-1/TRBV3-2	-	TRBJ2-1	TRBD2	TGTGCCAGCACCCACGGGGGGAACCGCGAGCAGTTCTTC	CASTHGGNREQFF
TRBV19	-	TRBJ1-2	TRBD1	TGTGCCAGTACCTCGAGGGACAGGGGATACGTGGCTGGCTACACCTTC	CASTSRDRGYVAGYTF
TRBV5-1	-	TRBJ1-4	-	TGCGCCAGCAGCTCCGGGACGGGCGATGAAAAACTGTTTTTT	CASSSGTGDEKLFF
TRBV7-3	-	TRBJ2-2	-	TGTGCCAGCAGCCCCCACTCTTCTAGCGCCGGGGAGCTGTTTTTT	CASSPHSSSAGELFF
TRBV19	-	TRBJ1-4	TRBD1	TGTGCCAGTAGTATAGATCCCTGGGACAGGGGGACAACTAATGAAAAACTGTTTTTT	CASSIDPWDRGTTNEKLFF
TRBV10-3	-	TRBJ2-5	-	TGTGCCACCCGGGAAGCAGGGGACCAAGAGACCCAGTACTTC	CATREAGDQETQYF
TRBV28	once	TRBJ1-2	-	TGTGCCAGCAGTTCGGCGACAACTCCTAACTATGGCTACACCTTC	CASSSATTPNYGYTF
TRBV5-1	-	TRBJ2-3	TRBD2	TGCGCCAGCAGCTCTGGGACTAGCGGGGATGCAGATACGCAGTATTTT	CASSSGTSGDADTQYF
TRBV27	-	TRBJ1-4	TRBD1	TGTGCCAGCAGCCCTACCGGGACAGATTATGAAAAACTGTTTTTT	CASSPTGTDYEKLFF
TRBV7-9	many	TRBJ2-7	-	TGTGCCAGCAGCGTACAGGGCTACGAGCAGTACTTC	CASSVQGYEQYF
TRBV6-5	few	TRBJ1-2	-	TGTGCCAGCAGTTCCGTGGGCAGGGGATATGGCTACACCTTC	CASSSVGRGYGYTF
TRBV3-1/TRBV3-2	-	TRBJ2-5	TRBD2	TGTGCCAGCAGCCACCTGGGACTAGCGGGTCGAGAGACCCAGTACTTC	CASSHLGLAGRETQYF
TRBV28	once	TRBJ2-7	TRBD1	TGTGCCAGCAGTCCCGGGACAGCAAGCTCCTACGAGCAGTACTTC	CASSPGTASSYEQYF
TRBV24-1	-	TRBJ2-2	-	TGTGCCACCAGTGGTGGCCCTAACACCGGGGAGCTGTTTTTT	CATSGGPNTGELFF
TRBV6-5	-	TRBJ2-5	TRBD1	TGTGCCAGCAGTTACCGAGGGACAGGGGTAGAGACCCAGTACTTC	CASSYRGTGVETQYF
TRBV5-1	once	TRBJ1-2	-	TGCGCCAGCAGCTTGGCCGGGGAAGGCTATGGCTACACCTTC	CASSLAGEGYGYTF
TRBV18	-	TRBJ2-2	TRBD2	TGTGCCAGCTCACCGCGTCTAGCGGGAATCTTGGACACCGGGGAGCTGTTTTTT	CASSPRLAGILDTGELFF
TRBV28	once	TRBJ1-4	-	TGTGCCAGCAGGGAGAATGAAAAACTGTTTTTT	CASRENEKLFF
TRBV19	-	TRBJ2-3	TRBD2	TGTGCCAGTAGTATTGGAGGGACTAGCGGGAGGTCCTTTACAGATACGCAGTATTTT	CASSIGGTSGRSFTDTQYF
TRBV6-2/TRBV6-3	once	TRBJ1-5	TRBD1	TGTGCCAGCAGCCCGCCGGGACAGGGGGGACAGCCCCAGCATTTT	CASSPPGQGGQPQHF
TRBV5-1	-	TRBJ1-4	TRBD1	TGCGCCAGCAGCACCGGGACAGGGGTTGAAAAACTGTTTTTT	CASSTGTGVEKLFF
TRBV5-1	-	TRBJ1-3	-	TGCGCCAGCAGCGATGGTACGGGGGCCAAGTCTGGAAACACCATATATTTT	CASSDGTGAKSGNTIYF
TRBV5-1	-	TRBJ2-1	-	TGCGCCAGCAGCATGAGCTCCTACAATGAGCAGTTCTTC	CASSMSSYNEQFF
TRBV28	-	TRBJ1-5	TRBD1	TGTGCCAGCACCCTCTCCCATACAGGGGCCGGTCAGCCCCAGCATTTT	CASTLSHTGAGQPQHF
TRBV2	-	TRBJ1-6	TRBD1	TGTGCCAGCAGGGACAGGGCTTCACCCCTCCACTTT	CASRDRASPLHF
TRBV5-1	-	TRBJ2-1	TRBD2	TGCGCCAGCAGCCCGCCCGGGACTAGCGTATCCGAGCAGTTCTTC	CASSPPGTSVSEQFF
TRBV4-1	-	TRBJ1-3	-	TGCGCCAGCAGCCAGTTGGCGATCTCTGGAAACACCATATATTTT	CASSQLAISGNTIYF
TRBV30	once	TRBJ1-1	-	TGTGCCTGGAGAGGAGGGGCTAACACTGAAGCTTTCTTT	CAWRGGANTEAFF
TRBV11-2	-	TRBJ1-4	-	TGTGCCAGCAGCTTAGACCCCCTACCTGCGGGGGGCGGGGAAAAACTGTTTTTT	CASSLDPLPAGGGEKLFF
TRBV5-1	-	TRBJ1-4	TRBD1	TGCGCCAGCAGCTCCGGGACAGGGGTCAGGAGTGAAAAACTGTTTTTT	CASSSGTGVRSEKLFF
TRBV7-9	-	TRBJ1-3	TRBD1	TGTGCCAGCAGCCCTACGGATGGACAGGGTGCTAGAATTGGCACCATATATTTT	CASSPTDGQGARIGTIYF
TRBV28	-	TRBJ1-1	-	TGTGCCAGCAGCTACGGGACACTGAACACTGAAGCTTTCTTT	CASSYGTLNTEAFF
TRBV19	once	TRBJ2-1	TRBD1	TGTGCCAGTAGTCACCGGGACAGGGGGTACAATGAGCAGTTCTTC	CASSHRDRGYNEQFF
TRBV29-1	-	TRBJ2-6	-	TGCAGCGTCGACGTTGGACAGAGCTCTGGGGCCAACGTCCTGACTTTC	CSVDVGQSSGANVLTF
TRBV28	-	TRBJ2-7	-	TGTGCCAGCAGTTTAAGGGAGAGGGGTTCCGAGCAGTACTTC	CASSLRERGSEQYF
TRBV7-2	-	TRBJ1-4	-	TGTGCCAGCAGCTTAACAACAACTAATGAAAAACTGTTTTTT	CASSLTTTNEKLFF
TRBV5-1	-	TRBJ1-2	TRBD1	TGCGCCAGCAGCTTGGCCCCCGACAGGGGGCAATATGGCTACACCTTC	CASSLAPDRGQYGYTF
TRBV28	-	TRBJ1-4	TRBD1	TGTGCCAGCAGTTCTAAGACAGGGGGCTATGGTAATGAAAAACTGTTTTTT	CASSSKTGGYGNEKLFF
TRBV19	-	TRBJ1-5	TRBD1	TGTGCCAGCAAGACCTTGACAGGGGTTGGTCAGCCCCAGCATTTT	CASKTLTGVGQPQHF
TRBV2	-	TRBJ2-5	-	TGTGCCAGCAGTGAAGGGAGGATGCAAGAGACCCAGTACTTC	CASSEGRMQETQYF
TRBV28	-	TRBJ1-2	TRBD1	TGTGCCAGCAGTTCAGGGGGGTTAAAGGATGGCTACACCTTC	CASSSGGLKDGYTF
TRBV4-2	-	TRBJ1-4	TRBD1	TGTGCCAGCAGCCAAGTTCCTAACAGGGGGGTAACTAATGAAAAACTGTTTTTT	CASSQVPNRGVTNEKLFF